This entry features one T cell receptor (beta chain) sequence. The antigen is unknown. This sample stems from a study of CD8 T cells in ankylosing spondylitis. Study observations and caveats: Reportedly, matched ankylosing spondylitis synovial fluid was significantly enriched for disease-linked clones. Clones that were linked to disease were CD8+ and were relatively rare in peripheral blood.

This CDR3 is 14 amino acids long. Germline loops: CDR1 GTSNPN, CDR2 SVGIG (reference sequence). V was shortened by 1 base and J by 7 bases, with 13 bases between the two germline ends. TCRdb independently ran MiXCR on the 5' RACE reads; one entry per CDR3 protein. The repertoire holds nearly 350,000 distinct CDR3 sequences, with roughly 15% as singletons. Sequencing used blood, either unsorted or a sorted T cell fraction (not recorded which). This receptor was obtained from a male donor with ankylosing spondylitis or in good health (not recorded which). The chain combines TRBV30 with TRBJ1-4; no definite D call. CDR3 protein: CAWSEDMKGEKLFF. The DNA for the CDR3 is TGTGCCTGGAGTGAAGACATGAAAGGTGAAAAACTGTTTTTT.